The sequence of this T cell receptor (beta chain) was determined in a study of CD8 T cells in ankylosing spondylitis. Trimming took off 7 bases at V and 0 bases at J, with 11 bases between the two ends. Germline V gene sequence: CDR1 ENHRY, CDR2 SYGVKD. This CDR3 has 14 residues. TCRdb re-called the 5' RACE reads with MiXCR, one entry per CDR3 protein. The sample shows about 130,000 distinct CDR3 sequences, around 9.7% of them seen only once. Ten or more counts support this clonotype. The antigen remains undetermined. Study-wide findings and caveats: In the blood and synovial fluid of reactive arthritis, some motif variants had been previously reported.

Sequencing used blood, either unsorted or a sorted T cell fraction (not recorded which). This chain joins TRBV10-3 and TRBJ2-3; D is unclear. This clonotype was sampled from a male donor with ankylosing spondylitis or in good health (not recorded which). The CDR3 DNA reads as TGTGCCATCAAAGGCGGAGTCAGCACAGATACGCAGTATTTT. Amino acids: CAIKGGVSTDTQYF.